Sequencing of this T cell receptor (beta chain) was carried out in a study of blood T cells in healthy people across ages (dated by TCRdb to the mid-2010s). Study-level background: In model experiments, template switching captured about one uniquely barcoded TCR beta cDNA molecule for every two T cells. The study measured age-related changes in TCR beta repertoire diversity using deep sequencing normalized with unique cDNA molecular identifiers. Donors were grouped into four age groups: young (average approximately 15 years), middle-aged (over 35), aged (roughly 62) and long-lived (approximately 78). For two donors (one aged 18 to 29 and one aged 80 or older), the study analyzed two additional independent replicas of 1 million unique cDNA reads from the same blood draw. To avoid experimental bias, donors of different ages were spread randomly across the sequencing lanes.

The roughly 39 donors, aged roughly 6 to 95 years, were systemically healthy Caucasian individuals from Russia. Around 10 milliliters of peripheral blood were drawn from each donor into EDTA-treated Vacutainer tubes. PBMCs were isolated by Ficoll-Paque density-gradient centrifugation, with at least 7 million obtained per sample. Trizol reagent was used to extract total RNA from the PBMCs, yielding at least 5.5 micrograms per sample. Naive CD45RAhigh/CD27high T cell percentages were measured by flow cytometry on a PBMC aliquot from every donor. The CDR3 runs 17 amino acids, cysteine and phenylalanine included. Only the CDR3 part of the read is kept: 51 bases, read in frame from the first base. The germline V gene gives CDR1 as ENHRY and CDR2 as SYGVKD. Trimming costs V 3 bases and J 4 bases, and their ends lie 19 bases apart. In the case of this clonotype: It has no known antigen specificity. No much larger clone exists at a distance of one base, and base qualities are not known.

Libraries were made using 5' RACE. The sequencer listed for this sample is Illumina HiSeq 2500. A second PCR of about 6 to 11 cycles was performed with a sample-barcoded 5' primer and a J-beta primer mix. A template-switch 5' adaptor carrying 12 random nucleotides introduced a unique molecular identifier onto each TCR beta cDNA molecule. At least 2.5 million CDR3-containing paired-end reads were obtained from each sample. All of the RNA was converted into first-strand cDNA using the Mint cDNA synthesis kit, with a TRBC-specific oligonucleotide serving as the primer. All cDNA was treated with uracil-DNA glycosylase and then went through a first 18-cycle PCR with the universal primers M1SS and BC2_uni_R. Turning to the authors' computational methods: Each sample was normalized by randomly selecting 1 million high-quality reads, each carrying a distinct molecular identifier. Reads sharing molecular identifiers were discarded rather than binned into consensus sequences. CDR3 identification, clonotype clustering and error correction used MiTCR with a Q25 quality threshold and the strictest error-elimination algorithm. Lower-bound total TCR beta diversity was estimated with a nonparametric unseen species model using Euler transformation. The public reads were run again by TCRdb, first through fastp at Q25 and then through MiXCR, and only productive beta chains were kept. Here each entry gathers all rows of one CDR3 protein and keeps the most common genes and DNA. The V and J calls, along with clone size, are taken from TCRdb and not from the paper's own processing. A total of some 1.7 million distinct CDR3 sequences appear in this sample, 28% of them only once. The ten largest clonotypes hold 7% to 9% of the sample.

What the study reported, not specific to this receptor: Estimates of total diversity based on one million sequenced T cells were regarded as lower bounds and as underestimates. The percentage of naive T cells measured by flow cytometry correlated strongly with observed TCR beta diversity. Conclusive comparison of naive and antigen-experienced compartments was prevented by the profiling of bulk unsorted PBMCs. Compared with the aged group, more naive CD4+ T cells, fewer expanded clones and increased TCR diversity were shown by the long-lived group, suggesting age selection. Donor CMV infection status was unknown, potentially confounding age-related changes in expanded clonotypes. As age increased, observed TCR beta diversity per million T cells dropped in a roughly linear way, and a significant reduction was already evident by age 40.

The sequencing input was blood. The rearrangement combines TRBV10-3 with TRBJ1-5; no D gene can be assigned with confidence. The clonotype originates from a young woman in good health. The DNA sequence is as follows: TGTGCCATCAGTGACAGCCGGGCCACGGATTTGAATCAGCCCCAGCATTTT. The resulting protein is CAISDSRATDLNQPQHF.